Below are 13 T cell receptor beta chains sequenced from a single sample in a study of shared clonotypes between healthy human individuals. The repertoire was sequenced with immunoSEQ multiplex PCR; TCRdb's copy has only in-frame clones and lacks some. The data hold about 1 million clones, with 70% to 80% observed a single time. Material: memory CD4+ T cells sorted from blood. Subset in this sample: CD45RA-negative fraction. All receptors derive from a young man in good health.

This clone has more than one count but fewer than ten. The J gene is TRBJ1-2, the V gene TRBV7-9; 7 nucleotides align to TRBD1. With V trimmed by 3 bases and J by 7 bases, 8 bases remained unmatched. Germline V gene lookup returns CDR1 SEHNR and CDR2 FQNEAQ (reference sequence). This CDR3 comprises 14 residues. The CDR3 DNA follows: TGTGCCAGCAGCTTTTCGACAGGGTCTGTTGGCTACACCTTC. It is translated as CASSFSTGSVGYTF.

The chain uses TRBV6-5 and TRBJ2-5, with 9 bases aligning to TRBD2. CDR1 and CDR2 from the germline V gene are MNHEY and SVGAGI. Trimming removed 6 bases from V and 5 bases from J; junction bases left unmatched: 4. There are 13 residues in the CDR3. The CDR3 coding sequence is TGTGCCAGCAGCTGGACTAGCGAGGAGACCCAGTACTTC. As protein: CASSWTSEETQYF.

The V call is TRBV2, the J call TRBJ1-1; no firm D call. The V gene lost 6 bases and the J gene lost 0 bases, with 17 bases spanning the gap. Germline V CDR1 and CDR2: SNHLY, FYNNEI. The CDR3 contains 16 residues. The DNA of the CDR3 is TGTGCCAGCAGCCCTGAGGGAACCGCATTGAACACTGAAGCTTTCTTT. Translating gives CASSPEGTALNTEAFF.

V and J are TRBV5-1 and TRBJ1-3; the D is unclear. The germline V and J ends were trimmed by 2 bases and 4 bases, with 16 bases remaining between them. Germline V gene data show CDR1 as SGHRS and CDR2 as YFSETQ. There are 16 residues in the CDR3. CDR3 protein: CASSLDVPEAGNTIYF. The CDR3 region has the DNA TGCGCCAGCAGCTTAGACGTACCCGAAGCCGGAAACACCATATATTTT.

In regard to this clone: This sample also contains other DNA sequences that code for the same CDR3. The rearrangement joins TRBV5-6 to TRBJ2-7; perhaps D is TRBD1 or TRBD2 (5 bases each). Per the germline V gene, CDR1 is SGHDT and CDR2 is YYEEEE. The CDR3 consists of 13 residues. V lost 1 base and J 3 bases, leaving 8 bases between the germline ends. CDR3 amino acids: CASSLWGSYEQYF. CDR3 in DNA: TGTGCCAGCAGCTTGTGGGGGAGCTACGAGCAGTACTTC.

The table lists this clone with a few counts. The chain is built from TRBV30 and TRBJ1-3; weak D call: TRBD1 (5 bases). This CDR3 is 13 amino acids long. V was clipped by 2 bases and J by 1 base, with 6 bases between them. Germline V gene data show CDR1 as GTSNPN and CDR2 as SVGIG (reference sequence). This chain's CDR3 is CAWSSGSGNTIYF. The CDR3 bases are TGTGCCTGGAGTTCAGGGTCTGGAAACACCATATATTTT.

This clone occurred a few times. V usage is TRBV29-1 and J usage is TRBJ2-1; D is ambiguous. The germline V gene encodes CDR1 SQVTM and CDR2 ANQGSEA. V lost 7 bases, J lost 2 bases, and 9 bases lay in between. The CDR3 covers 12 residues. The CDR3 here is CSASDPYNEQFF. The DNA of the CDR3 is TGCAGCGCCAGCGATCCCTACAATGAGCAGTTCTTC.

Only one count was recorded for this clone. The chain is built from TRBV30 and TRBJ2-5, with TRBD2 matching over 8 bases. The end of the DNA aligns better with TRBJ2-7, so the J call may be wrong. Germline loops: CDR1 GTSNPN, CDR2 SVGIG (reference sequence). This CDR3 has 11 residues. CDR3 nucleotides: TGTGCCTCGGGGGGGCAGTACGAGCAGTACTTC. This encodes CASGGQYEQYF.

The chain joins TRBV4-1 to TRBJ2-1; D is ambiguous. Deletions cut 4 bases from V and 7 bases from J, with 20 bases between. The CDR3 is 16 amino acids. Germline-derived CDR1 and CDR2 are MGHRA and YSYEKL. Written as DNA, the CDR3 is TGCGCCAGCAGCCCGCGAGACGGCCTTGGGCGTAATGAGCAGTTCTTC. Its protein is CASSPRDGLGRNEQFF.

This clone was observed a single time. V is TRBV7-2 and J is TRBJ1-1; maybe TRBD1 (6 bases). V was pared by 1 base and J by 1 base, with 10 bases between. Germline V gene lookup returns CDR1 SGHTA and CDR2 FQGNSA. The CDR3 runs 15 residues. CDR3 nucleotides: TGTGCCAGCAGCTTAGACTACAGGGCGAACACTGAAGCTTTCTTT. Its protein is CASSLDYRANTEAFF.

This chain connects TRBV5-5 to TRBJ2-5; possibly TRBD2 for D (5 bases). Trimming stripped 4 bases from V and 2 bases from J, with 15 bases between. CDR1 is SGHKS, CDR2 YYEKEE, per germline (reference sequence). The CDR3 is 15 residues long. The CDR3 DNA sequence: TGTGCCAGCAGCCCTACGGGGTTATCGCAAGAGACCCAGTACTTC. Its protein product is CASSPTGLSQETQYF.

This clone has only one observation. This chain links TRBV27 with TRBJ2-7; unclear D gene. V dropped 4 bases and J dropped 4 bases, with 14 bases sitting between them. The CDR3 is made up of 14 amino acids. CDR1 and CDR2 (germline): MNHEY, SMNVEV (reference sequence). The CDR3 DNA reads as TGTGCCAGCAGTTCTAAGCCCGCCGGGTACGAGCAGTACTTC. Translating gives CASSSKPAGYEQYF.

The V call is TRBV5-1, the J call TRBJ2-1; 13 positions match TRBD2. The ends lost 2 bases at V and 9 bases at J; junction bases unmatched: 2. The CDR3 has 14 amino acids. Germline V lookup: CDR1 SGHRS, CDR2 YFSETQ. CDR3 protein: CASSFRTSGGEQFF. The CDR3 DNA reads as TGCGCCAGCAGCTTCCGGACTAGCGGGGGTGAGCAGTTCTTC.